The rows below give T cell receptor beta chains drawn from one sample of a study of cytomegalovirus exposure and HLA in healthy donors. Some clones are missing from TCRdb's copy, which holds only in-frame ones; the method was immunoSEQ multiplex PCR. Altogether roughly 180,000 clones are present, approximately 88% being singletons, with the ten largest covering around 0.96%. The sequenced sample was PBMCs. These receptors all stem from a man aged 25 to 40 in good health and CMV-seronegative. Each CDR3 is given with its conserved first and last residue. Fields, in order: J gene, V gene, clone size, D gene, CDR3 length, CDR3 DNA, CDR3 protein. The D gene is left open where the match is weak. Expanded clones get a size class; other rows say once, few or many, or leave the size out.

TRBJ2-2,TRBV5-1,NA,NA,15,TGCGCCAGCAGCTTGGCACAGACTAGCACCGGGGAGCTGTTTTTT,CASSLAQTSTGELFF
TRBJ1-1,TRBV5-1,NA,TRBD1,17,TGCGCCAGCAGCTTCGGACAGGGGGTACTCCTGAACACTGAAGCTTTCTTT,CASSFGQGVLLNTEAFF
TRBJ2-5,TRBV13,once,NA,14,TGTGCCAGCAGCTTAAGGGACACGTTAAAGACCCAGTACTTC,CASSLRDTLKTQYF
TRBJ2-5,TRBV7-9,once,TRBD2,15,TGTGCCAGCAGCCTTTTAGCGGGAGGGCAAGAGACCCAGTACTTC,CASSLLAGGQETQYF
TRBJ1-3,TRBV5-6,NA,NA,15,TGTGCCAGCAGCTTGGGTGCGGGGGCAGGAAACACCATATATTTT,CASSLGAGAGNTIYF
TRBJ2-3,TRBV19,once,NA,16,TGTGCCAGTAGGCGGGACTCCTTTTCTAGCACAGATACGCAGTATTTT,CASRRDSFSSTDTQYF
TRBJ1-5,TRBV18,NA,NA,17,TGTGCCAGCTCACCAGGTATTACTGACTATAGCAATCAGCCCCAGCATTTT,CASSPGITDYSNQPQHF
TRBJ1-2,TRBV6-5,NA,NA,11,TGTGCCAGCAGTACAGGGAAAGGCTACACCTTC,CASSTGKGYTF
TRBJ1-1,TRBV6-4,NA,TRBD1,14,TGTGCCAGCAGCAGGGACAGGGGGGACACTGAAGCTTTCTTT,CASSRDRGDTEAFF
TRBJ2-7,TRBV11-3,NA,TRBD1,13,TGTGCCAGCGGGACAGGGGTTGCCTACGAGCAGTACTTC,CASGTGVAYEQYF
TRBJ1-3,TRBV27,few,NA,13,TGTGCCAGCAGCTCCCCGGGTGGAAACACCATATATTTT,CASSSPGGNTIYF
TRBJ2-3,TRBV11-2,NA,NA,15,TGTGCCAGCAGCACCCTTACCAGGAGCACAGATACGCAGTATTTT,CASSTLTRSTDTQYF
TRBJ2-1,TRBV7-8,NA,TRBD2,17,TGTGCCAGCAGCTTAAGGGGAGGGGCCCCCACCTACAATGAGCAGTTCTTC,CASSLRGGAPTYNEQFF
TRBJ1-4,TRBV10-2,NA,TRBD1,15,TGCGCCAGCAGTGAGTGGCAGGGACAGCATGAAAAACTGTTTTTT,CASSEWQGQHEKLFF
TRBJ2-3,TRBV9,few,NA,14,TGTGCCAGCAGCGCCGGGACTAGCACAGATACGCAGTATTTT,CASSAGTSTDTQYF
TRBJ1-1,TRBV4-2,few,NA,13,TGTGCCAGCAGCCAAGATAGTGCCACTGAAGCTTTCTTT,CASSQDSATEAFF